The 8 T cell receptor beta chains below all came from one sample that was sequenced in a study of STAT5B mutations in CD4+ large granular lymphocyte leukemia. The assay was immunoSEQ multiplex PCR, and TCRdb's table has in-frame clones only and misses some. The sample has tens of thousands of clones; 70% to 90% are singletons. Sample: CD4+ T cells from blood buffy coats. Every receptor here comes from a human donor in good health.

The chain's CDR3 is CASSIPGDRGQYF. The CDR3 DNA is TGTGCCAGCAGTATACCGGGCGACCGGGGGCAGTACTTC. The V call is TRBV27, the J call TRBJ2-7; perhaps TRBD2 as D (5 bases). Germline CDR1 MNHEY, CDR2 SMNVEV (reference sequence). Deletions cut 5 bases from V and 9 bases from J, with 17 bases between. This CDR3 contains 13 residues.

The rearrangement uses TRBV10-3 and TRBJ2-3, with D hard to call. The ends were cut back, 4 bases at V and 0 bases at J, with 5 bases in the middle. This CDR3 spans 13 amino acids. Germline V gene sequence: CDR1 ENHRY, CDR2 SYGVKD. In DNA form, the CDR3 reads TGTGCCATCAGTGGTAGCAGCACAGATACGCAGTATTTT. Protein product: CAISGSSTDTQYF.

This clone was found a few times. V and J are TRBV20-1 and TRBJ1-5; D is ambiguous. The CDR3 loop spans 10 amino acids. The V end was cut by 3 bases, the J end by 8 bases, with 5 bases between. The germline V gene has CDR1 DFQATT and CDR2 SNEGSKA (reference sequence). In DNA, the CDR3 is TGCAGTGCTAGTCAGGAGCCCCAGCATTTT. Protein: CSASQEPQHF.

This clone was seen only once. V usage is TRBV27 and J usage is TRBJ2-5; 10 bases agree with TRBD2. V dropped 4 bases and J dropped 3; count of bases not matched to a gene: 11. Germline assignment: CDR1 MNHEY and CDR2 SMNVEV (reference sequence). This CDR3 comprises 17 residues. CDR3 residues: CASSSSLAGASKETQYF. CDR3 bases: TGTGCCAGCAGTTCCTCGCTAGCGGGGGCGAGTAAAGAGACCCAGTACTTC.

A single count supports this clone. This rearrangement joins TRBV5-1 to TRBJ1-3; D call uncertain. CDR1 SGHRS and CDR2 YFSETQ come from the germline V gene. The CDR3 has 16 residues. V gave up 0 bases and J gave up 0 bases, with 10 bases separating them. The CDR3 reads CASSLGPAPSGNTIYF. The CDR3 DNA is TGCGCCAGCAGCTTGGGTCCGGCCCCCTCTGGAAACACCATATATTTT.

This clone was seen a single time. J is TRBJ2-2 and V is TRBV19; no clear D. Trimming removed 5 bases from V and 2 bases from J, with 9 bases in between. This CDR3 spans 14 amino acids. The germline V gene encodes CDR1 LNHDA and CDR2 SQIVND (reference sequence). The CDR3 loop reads CASSQWGNTGELFF. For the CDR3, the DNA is TGTGCCAGTAGTCAGTGGGGTAACACCGGGGAGCTGTTTTTT.

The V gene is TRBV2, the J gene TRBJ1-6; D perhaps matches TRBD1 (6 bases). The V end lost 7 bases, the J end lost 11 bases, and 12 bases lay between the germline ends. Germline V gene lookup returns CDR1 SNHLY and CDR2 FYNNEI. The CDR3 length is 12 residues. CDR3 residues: CASKTGFTPLHF. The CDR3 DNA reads TGTGCCAGCAAGACAGGTTTTACACCCCTCCACTTT.

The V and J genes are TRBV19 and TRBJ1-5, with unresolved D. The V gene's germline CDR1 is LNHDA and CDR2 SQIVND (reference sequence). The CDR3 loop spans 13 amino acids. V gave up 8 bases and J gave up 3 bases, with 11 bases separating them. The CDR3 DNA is TGTGCCAGTGTTGGGCAGCTCAATCAGCCCCAGCATTTT. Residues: CASVGQLNQPQHF.